This T cell receptor (beta chain) was sequenced for a study of blood T cells in healthy people across ages. Study-level findings and limits: Per million T cells, TCR beta diversity dropped roughly linearly as age increased. Any conclusive comparison of naive versus antigen-experienced cells was prevented by using unsorted PBMCs. Fewer expanded clones and more diversity marked long-lived versus aged donors.

Trimming took 8 bases from V and 4 from J, leaving 8 bases between them. The CDR3 is 11 amino acids. Germline V lookup: CDR1 MNHEY, CDR2 SVGAGI. Then a second PCR, running roughly 7 to 11 cycles, was carried out with a sample-barcoded 5' primer and a J-beta primer mix. Each cDNA molecule was tagged by a template-switch adaptor with 12 random nucleotides. MiXCR, applied by TCRdb to the 5' RACE reads, yields one record per CDR3 protein. The data contain fewer than 2 million distinct CDR3 sequences, roughly 43% of them singletons. This clonotype showed up many times. Its cognate antigen is unknown. The sequence was collected from a human donor in good health. Sample: blood. V and J are TRBV6-5 and TRBJ1-2; D not resolved. CDR3 in amino acids: CASGQVYGYTF. The CDR3 nucleotides are TGTGCCAGCGGTCAGGTCTATGGCTACACCTTC.